The 3 T cell receptor beta chains below were found in one sample sequenced in a study of blood T cell repertoires in COVID-19 (TCRdb year 2020). The protocol used for the library was the immunoSEQ multiplex PCR assay. TCRdb mirrors the immuneACCESS table, restricted to in-frame sequences. Some clones are absent from its copies; in checked studies, under half trace to an unresolved V gene, and the reason for the others is unknown. A total of over 150,000 clones appear in this sample, 65% to 85% of them only once. Roughly 3.6% of the sample rests with the top ten. Sequencing was performed on peripheral blood. These receptors originate from a woman of 80 years or more with acute or convalescent COVID-19.

The gene calls are TRBV9 and TRBJ2-3; D might be TRBD2 (5 bases). Trimming pared 4 bases from V and 0 bases from J, leaving 24 bases between. Germline assignment: CDR1 SGDLS and CDR2 YYNGEE. The CDR3 runs 19 residues. CDR3 sequence (DNA): TGTGCCAGCAGCCCTCCGAGCCCCCTAGCTGGCCTTAGCACAGATACGCAGTATTTT. Protein: CASSPPSPLAGLSTDTQYF.

This clone occurred once. The rearrangement links TRBV10-3 to TRBJ2-3; 7 nucleotides line up with TRBD1. Germline V gene sequence: CDR1 ENHRY, CDR2 SYGVKD. The trim removed 6 bases at V and 1 base at J, leaving 4 bases unmatched. The CDR3 is made up of 14 amino acids. CDR3 sequence: CAISRQGGTDTQYF. The CDR3 DNA is TGTGCCATCAGCCGACAGGGTGGCACAGATACGCAGTATTTT.

The V call is TRBV6-4, the J call TRBJ2-1; 10 nucleotides agree with TRBD2. Germline V gene lookup returns CDR1 MRHNA and CDR2 SNTAGT. CDR3 length: 19 amino acids. J was trimmed by 5 bases and V by 3 bases; bases with no gene match: 16. The CDR3 region is CASSDRPHTLAGINNEQFF. In DNA form, the CDR3 reads TGTGCCAGCAGTGATAGGCCCCATACACTAGCGGGAATTAACAATGAGCAGTTCTTC.